These T cell receptor beta chains were read from a single sample in a study of CD8+CD57+ T cells in acquired aplastic anemia. TCRdb re-derived calls from the reads in MiXCR, one entry per CDR3 protein. The table records approximately 300,000 distinct CDR3 sequences, 56% of them present only once. Sample: sorted CD4+, CD8+, or CD8+CD57+ T cells (not recorded which) from PBMCs. All receptors come from a human donor with aplastic anemia. Each CDR3 is given with its conserved first and last residue.

V gene	CDR3 protein
TRBV25-1	CASSASSGQFF
TRBV5-8	CASSRARTYEQYF
TRBV29-1	CSVDPGQGNYGYTF
TRBV7-9	CASSLDAYPDLPFYNEQFF
TRBV7-2	CASSLVGRAETQYF
TRBV5-1	CASSTGTSGRKETQYF
TRBV10-3	CAIREDGVTGELFF
TRBV7-2	CASSRSQGEQYF
TRBV5-1	CASSGSLDTQYF
TRBV29-1	CSVEMGGTEAFF
TRBV15	CATSRGVGQPQHF
TRBV7-9	CASSLVGSYGYTF
TRBV18	CASSLSVGVGNQPQHF
TRBV29-1	CSVEEETQYF
TRBV4-1	CASSQNPAQGAEKLFF
TRBV2	CASSELGGTGLQPQHF
TRBV4-1	CASSQATGGSGQPQHF
TRBV2	CASSSHGAGANTEAFF
TRBV5-1	CASSLDGRLTDTQYF
TRBV25-1	CASSERGQATNEQYFGPGTIYF
TRBV25-1	CASSDRASSGRYEQYF
TRBV7-3	CASSFRWTVGTEAFF
TRBV24-1	CATSDPALHTGELFF
TRBV18	CASSPGFGEQYF
TRBV20-1	CSARKQGNTEAFF
TRBV20-1	CSARGKTGREAEAFF
TRBV20-1	CSATPFGMDYGYTF
TRBV30	CAWSPLAGRTDTQYF
TRBV25-1	CASSFGGVGSF
TRBV7-2	CASTQQGGEKLFF
TRBV7-3	CASSLRLDQETQYF
TRBV7-2	CASSFSKSSYNEQFF
TRBV6-1	CASGDWGADTQYF
TRBV10-1	CASSDGESTDTQYF
TRBV12-3/TRBV12-4	CASRGSPPASYEQYF
TRBV7-9	CASSTRGLSNQPQHF
TRBV29-1	CSVDWTSGGRTDTQYF
TRBV10-1	CASMGSGAPFVNSPLHF
TRBV7-9	CASSLTSGGNTGELFF
TRBV5-4	CASSAGGGGTDTQYF
TRBV19	CASSLSLFYEQYF
TRBV6-5	CASSSRQGAHNEQFF
TRBV7-9	CASSLEQGANEKLFF
TRBV25-1	CASSESVRVNEKLFF
TRBV5-1	CASSLAMGRDYEQYF
TRBV5-1	CASSNGQGRGYTF
TRBV9	CASSPGDRDGYTF
TRBV7-3	CASSSRGKSSGNTIYF
TRBV10-3	CAIRSGDQYF
TRBV15	CATSREGDTEAFF
TRBV2	CARSRTGDFHEQYF